Presented here are 25 T cell receptor beta chains from one specimen sequenced in a study of blood T cell repertoires in COVID-19. The table came from immunoSEQ multiplex PCR; TCRdb's copy has only in-frame clones and leaves some out. This table has about 160,000 clones, over 75% appearing once. Material: PBMCs or T cells enriched from blood (not recorded which). These receptors originate from a woman aged 40 to 50 with acute COVID-19.

The V and J genes are TRBV12-5 and TRBJ1-2; a weak D match, TRBD1 (6 bases). V lost 3 bases and J lost 1, with 15 bases in between. This CDR3 is built from 16 residues. Germline-derived CDR1 and CDR2 are LGHNT and FRNRAP. The CDR3 nucleotides read TGTGCTAGTGGTTTTCAGGAGGGAGGGGGTAACTATGGCTACACCTTC. Its translation: CASGFQEGGGNYGYTF.

This chain connects TRBV3-1 (or the pseudogene TRBV3-2) to TRBJ1-2; D may be TRBD1 (5 bases). Germline-derived CDR1 and CDR2 are LGHDT and YNNKEL (reference sequence). Trimming stripped 3 bases from V and 2 bases from J, with 7 bases between. CDR3 length equals 13 residues. CDR3 DNA: TGTGCCAGCAGCCAGGACAAAAACTATGGCTACACCTTC. The encoded protein is CASSQDKNYGYTF.

This clone was found a few times. This chain joins TRBV9 and TRBJ2-2; D gene unclear. The germline CDR1 and CDR2 sequences are SGDLS and YYNGEE. The CDR3 covers 15 residues. The germline V and J ends were trimmed by 4 bases and 5 bases, with 15 bases remaining between them. The DNA for the CDR3 is TGTGCCAGCAGCCCCCGTAGACTCGGGACCGGGGAGCTGTTTTTT. Residues: CASSPRRLGTGELFF.

This CDR3 reads CASGLQLAGVIWLITYNEQFF. The CDR3 DNA reads as TGTGCTAGTGGTTTGCAACTAGCGGGGGTGATTTGGCTGATTACCTACAATGAGCAGTTCTTC. The rearrangement joins TRBV12-5 to TRBJ2-1, with TRBD2 matching 11 bases. Trimming took 2 bases from V and 2 from J; bases not matched to a gene: 17. CDR1 and CDR2 from the germline V gene are LGHNT and FRNRAP. CDR3 size: 21 residues.

V gene TRBV29-1 combines with J gene TRBJ2-3, with D possibly matching TRBD2 (7 bases). The CDR3 runs to 15 residues. The ends were cut back, 6 bases at V and 2 bases at J, with 18 bases in the middle. Germline-derived CDR1 and CDR2 are SQVTM and ANQGSEA. For the CDR3, the DNA is TGCAGCGTCCTTGGGGGGGCGTGGGCCACAGATACGCAGTATTTT. It translates to CSVLGGAWATDTQYF.

The chain employs TRBV14 and TRBJ2-1; 11 nucleotides agree with TRBD2. J lost 0 bases, V lost 5 bases, and 9 bases had no gene match. Germline lookup yields CDR1 SGHDN and CDR2 FVKESK. This CDR3 is built from 18 residues. CDR3 nucleotides: TGTGCCAGCAGCGAACGAAGTACTAGCGGGAGCTCCTACAATGAGCAGTTCTTC. This codes for CASSERSTSGSSYNEQFF.

The V and J genes are TRBV29-1 and TRBJ2-7; no reliable D call. The CDR3 totals 10 residues. CDR1 is SQVTM, CDR2 ANQGSEA, per germline. Trimming cost V 7 bases and J 11 bases, with 15 bases left between them. The CDR3: CSDALRREYV. As DNA, the CDR3 is TGCAGCGATGCCCTGCGTCGAGAGTACGTC.

The chain combines TRBV5-4 with TRBJ1-1, with D possibly TRBD1 on 6 matching bases. This CDR3 has 14 amino acids. The V and J ends lost 4 bases and 3 bases respectively, with 13 bases between them. Germline values: CDR1 SGHNT, CDR2 YYREEE (reference sequence). This CDR3 is CASSPAGGHTEAFF. CDR3 nucleotides: TGTGCCAGCAGCCCGGCGGGGGGGCACACTGAAGCTTTCTTT.

This rearrangement joins TRBV5-1 to TRBJ1-2; no reliable D call. CDR3 length: 15 residues. Trimming took 4 bases from V and 4 from J, leaving 17 bases between them. CDR1 SGHRS and CDR2 YFSETQ come from the germline V gene. CDR3 residues: CASSEGLAALYGYTF. The CDR3 DNA reads TGCGCCAGCAGCGAAGGGCTAGCGGCGCTCTATGGCTACACCTTC.

The chain recombines TRBV10-2 with TRBJ2-1; no firm D call. Looked up from germline, CDR1 is WSHSY and CDR2 is SAAADI. The CDR3 has 15 amino acids. The V end was cut by 0 bases, the J end by 0 bases, with 6 bases between. CDR3 DNA sequence: TGCGCCAGCAGTGAGTCGGTAGACTCCTACAATGAGCAGTTCTTC. Encoded protein: CASSESVDSYNEQFF.

Written as DNA, the CDR3 is TGCGCCAGCAGTGGGCAAGCAGCGGGACTGGCCTACTACGAGCAGTACTTC. The encoded protein is CASSGQAAGLAYYEQYF. The chain carries TRBV10-2 and TRBJ2-7, with 7 nucleotides matching TRBD2. The CDR3 sequence is 17 residues long. V gave up 4 bases and J gave up 3 bases; unmatched junction bases: 15. CDR1 WSHSY and CDR2 SAAADI come from the germline V gene.

This rearrangement joins TRBV9 to TRBJ2-5, with D possibly TRBD1 on 5 matching bases. This CDR3 is 13 amino acids long. From germline, CDR1 is SGDLS and CDR2 YYNGEE. The V end was cut by 4 bases, the J end by 7 bases, with 14 bases between. The CDR3 nucleotides are TGTGCCAGCAGCAAAGGGGTCTCGGGGACCCAGTACTTC. It encodes CASSKGVSGTQYF.

The chain uses TRBV29-1 and TRBJ1-2; D may be TRBD1 (6 bases). CDR1 and CDR2 (germline): SQVTM, ANQGSEA. Trimming removed 3 bases from V and 7 bases from J, with 15 bases in between. This CDR3 contains 13 residues. The CDR3 region has the DNA TGCAGCGTTGAGCGGGGGCTCGGTTCTGGCTACACCTTC. It translates to CSVERGLGSGYTF.

On this clone itself: The same CDR3 is also encoded by other DNA sequences in this sample. V is TRBV7-9 and J is TRBJ1-1, with D tentatively TRBD1 (6 bases). Germline CDR1 and CDR2: SEHNR and FQNEAQ (reference sequence). CDR3 length: 14 residues. Trimming left V 0 bases short and J 5 bases short, with 10 bases between. CDR3 residues: CASSLAGGGTEAFF. CDR3 DNA: TGTGCCAGCAGCTTAGCAGGGGGAGGGACTGAAGCTTTCTTT.

In this sample, this clone turned up once. The chain links TRBV27 to TRBJ1-5; 8 positions match TRBD1. CDR1 MNHEY and CDR2 SMNVEV come from the germline V gene (reference sequence). V lost 5 bases to trimming and J lost 9 bases; unmatched junction nucleotides: 9. The CDR3 is made up of 14 amino acids. Here the CDR3 reads CASSPIDRGSPQHF. CDR3 sequence (DNA): TGTGCCAGCAGTCCAATCGACAGGGGCTCGCCCCAGCATTTT.

The chain combines TRBV3-1 (or the pseudogene TRBV3-2) with TRBJ2-7; tentative D call: TRBD2 (6 bases). V lost 1 base to trimming and J lost 4 bases, with 14 bases between them. The CDR3 is 15 amino acids. Per the germline V gene, CDR1 is LGHDT and CDR2 is YNNKEL (reference sequence). Written as DNA, the CDR3 is TGTGCCAGCAGCCAAGGACTAGGAGGCTCGTACGAGCAGTACTTC. This encodes CASSQGLGGSYEQYF.

The chain employs TRBV2 and TRBJ1-1, with 9 bases that match TRBD1. Germline values: CDR1 SNHLY, CDR2 FYNNEI. The CDR3 totals 14 residues. With V trimmed by 4 bases and J by 1 base, 1 base remained unmatched. DNA for the CDR3: TGTGCCAGCAGTGGGGACAGGGAGAACACTGAAGCTTTCTTT. Its translation is CASSGDRENTEAFF.

The chain uses TRBV9 and TRBJ2-1, with 7 bases that match TRBD1. In germline, CDR1 is SGDLS, CDR2 YYNGEE. The V and J ends lost 0 bases and 11 bases, in that order; junction bases with no gene match: 5. The CDR3 has 13 amino acids. Written as DNA, the CDR3 is TGTGCCAGCAGCGTAGGGGACAGCATCAAGCAGTTCTTC. Amino acid sequence: CASSVGDSIKQFF.

This clone was observed a handful of times. Relative to the germline gene, one junction end is altered; a read error may explain this. The V and J genes are TRBV7-7 and TRBJ2-5, with TRBD1 matching 8 bases. The CDR3 totals 14 residues. Germline CDR1 is SSHAT and CDR2 is FNYEAQ (reference sequence). CDR3 region: CASSLGTGLETQYF. CDR3 DNA sequence: TGTGCTAGCAGCTTAGGGACAGGATTGGAGACCCAGTACTTC. Full variable domain (missing parts from reference TRBV7-7 and TRBJ2-5): GAGVSQSPRYKVTKRGQDVTLRCDPISSHATLYWYQQALGQGPEFLTYFNYEAQPDKSGLPSDRFSAERPEGSISTLTIQRTEQRDSAMYRCASSLGTGLETQYFGPGTRLLVL.

The chain combines TRBV5-4 with TRBJ2-1, with TRBD2 as a possible D gene (5 bases). Trimming took off 4 bases at V and 7 bases at J, with 21 bases between the two ends. The CDR3 is 16 residues long. In germline, CDR1 is SGHNT, CDR2 YYREEE (reference sequence). The DNA for the CDR3 is TGTGCCAGCAGCGATCGGACTGGCCGGTTTTTGAATGAGCAGTTCTTC. Encoded protein: CASSDRTGRFLNEQFF.

The V gene is TRBV7-2, the J gene TRBJ2-5; TRBD2 matches 7 bases. CDR3 length: 14 residues. Germline CDR1 and CDR2: SGHTA and FQGNSA. J gave up 5 bases and V 2 bases, and 5 bases lay outside the gene matches. DNA of the CDR3: TGTGCCAGCAGCTTAACGGCGGGAGCTGAGACCCAGTACTTC. It codes for CASSLTAGAETQYF.

This chain uses TRBV19 with TRBJ2-5; TRBD2 matches 9 bases. Trimming took 5 bases from V and 5 from J; bases not matched to a gene: 12. This CDR3 is 16 amino acids long. CDR1 LNHDA and CDR2 SQIVND come from the germline V gene (reference sequence). CDR3 sequence (DNA): TGTGCCAGTAGTTCCCCGCGGGAGGGCCTTTGGGAGACCCAGTACTTC. As protein: CASSSPREGLWETQYF.

Here the CDR3 reads CASSHSLLAGFTDTQYF. The CDR3 DNA reads as TGTGCCAGCAGCCACTCTCTACTAGCGGGGTTCACAGATACGCAGTATTTT. The chain has TRBV3-1 (or the pseudogene TRBV3-2) and TRBJ2-3; 10 nucleotides line up with TRBD2. CDR3 length equals 17 residues. Germline V gene data show CDR1 as LGHDT and CDR2 as YNNKEL (reference sequence). V was clipped by 3 bases and J by 2 bases; unmatched bases: 8.

This chain links TRBV4-1 with TRBJ2-1, with a tentative D call TRBD2 (6 bases). From germline, CDR1 is MGHRA and CDR2 YSYEKL. The CDR3 has 18 residues. V was cut by 0 bases and J by 5 bases, with 20 bases left in between. The CDR3 DNA is TGCGCCAGCAGCCAAGATGTGATCGAGCGGGTCACTAACAATGAGCAGTTCTTC. Amino acids: CASSQDVIERVTNNEQFF.

The chain couples TRBV5-1 to TRBJ1-2; D is perhaps TRBD1 (5 bases). CDR1 is SGHRS and CDR2 is YFSETQ in the germline V gene. V was cut by 3 bases and J by 7 bases, with 13 bases left in between. The CDR3 spans 13 residues. DNA for the CDR3: TGCGCCAGCAGCTCAGAGGCGGGGCTTGGCTACACCTTC. This codes for CASSSEAGLGYTF.